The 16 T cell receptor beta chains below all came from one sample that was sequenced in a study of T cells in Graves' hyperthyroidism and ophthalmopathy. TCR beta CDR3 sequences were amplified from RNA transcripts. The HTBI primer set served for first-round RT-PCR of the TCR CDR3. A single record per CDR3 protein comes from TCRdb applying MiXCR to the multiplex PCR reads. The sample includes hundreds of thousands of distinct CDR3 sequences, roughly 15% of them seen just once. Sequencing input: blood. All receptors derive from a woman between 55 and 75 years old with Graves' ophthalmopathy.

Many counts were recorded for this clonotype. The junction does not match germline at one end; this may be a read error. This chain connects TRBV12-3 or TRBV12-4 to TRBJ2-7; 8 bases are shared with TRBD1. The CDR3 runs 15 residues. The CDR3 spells CASSRRTGPSNEQYF. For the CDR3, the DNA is TGTGCCAGCAGTCGGCGGACAGGGCCCTCCAACGAGCAGTACTTC.

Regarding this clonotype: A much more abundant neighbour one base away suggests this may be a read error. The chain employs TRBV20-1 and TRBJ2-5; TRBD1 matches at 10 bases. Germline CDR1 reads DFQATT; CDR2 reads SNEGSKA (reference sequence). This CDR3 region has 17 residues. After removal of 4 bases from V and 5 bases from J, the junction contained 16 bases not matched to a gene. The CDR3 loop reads CSAIDSGTGVVSETQYF. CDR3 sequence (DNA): TGCAGTGCTATAGATTCCGGGACAGGGGTTGTCAGTGAGACCCAGTACTTC.

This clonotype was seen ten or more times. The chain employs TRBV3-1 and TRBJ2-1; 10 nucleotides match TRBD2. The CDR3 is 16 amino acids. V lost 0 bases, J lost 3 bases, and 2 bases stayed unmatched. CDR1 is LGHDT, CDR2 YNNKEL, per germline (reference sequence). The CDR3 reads CASSQEGTSVYNEQFF. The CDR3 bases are TGTGCCAGCAGCCAAGAGGGGACTAGCGTCTACAATGAGCAGTTCTTC.

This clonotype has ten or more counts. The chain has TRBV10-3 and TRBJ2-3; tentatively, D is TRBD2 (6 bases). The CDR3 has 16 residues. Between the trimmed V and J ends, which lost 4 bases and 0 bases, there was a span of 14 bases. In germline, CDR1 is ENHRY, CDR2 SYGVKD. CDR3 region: CAISGSAGTSTDTQYF. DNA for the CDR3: TGTGCCATCAGTGGATCGGCGGGAACTAGCACAGATACGCAGTATTTT.

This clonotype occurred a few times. CDR3 coding DNA: TGTGCCAGCAGTTTATTCAGCGGCTACGGCAATGAGCAGTTCTTC. Its protein product is CASSLFSGYGNEQFF. The rearrangement links TRBV28 to TRBJ2-1; TRBD2 might be the D (5 bases). The CDR3 length is 15 residues. CDR1 and CDR2 (germline): MDHEN, SYDVKM. V lost 1 base to trimming and J lost 6 bases, with 13 bases between them.

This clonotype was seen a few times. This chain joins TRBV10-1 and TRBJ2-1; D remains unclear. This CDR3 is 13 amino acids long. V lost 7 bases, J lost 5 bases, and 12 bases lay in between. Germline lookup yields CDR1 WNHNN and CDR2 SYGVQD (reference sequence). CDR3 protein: CASNHHRDNEQFF. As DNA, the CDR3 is TGCGCCAGCAATCATCACCGCGACAATGAGCAGTTCTTC.

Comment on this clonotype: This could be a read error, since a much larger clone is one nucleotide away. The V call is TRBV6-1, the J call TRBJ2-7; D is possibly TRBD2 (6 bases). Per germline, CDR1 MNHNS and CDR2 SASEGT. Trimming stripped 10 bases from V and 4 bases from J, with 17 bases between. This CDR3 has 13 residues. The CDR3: CATTGKGTYEQYF. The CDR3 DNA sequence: TGTGCCACCACCGGGAAAGGGACTTACGAGCAGTACTTC.

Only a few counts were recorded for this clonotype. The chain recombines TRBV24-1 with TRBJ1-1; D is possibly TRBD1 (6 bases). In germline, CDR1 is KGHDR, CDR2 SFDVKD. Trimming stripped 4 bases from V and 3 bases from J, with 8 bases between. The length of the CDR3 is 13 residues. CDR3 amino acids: CATSEQGYTEAFF. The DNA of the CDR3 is TGTGCCACCAGTGAACAGGGCTACACTGAAGCTTTCTTT.

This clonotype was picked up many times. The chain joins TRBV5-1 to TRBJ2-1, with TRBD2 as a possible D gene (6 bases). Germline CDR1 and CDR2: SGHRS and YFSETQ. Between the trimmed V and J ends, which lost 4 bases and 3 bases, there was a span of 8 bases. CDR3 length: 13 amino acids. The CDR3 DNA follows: TGCGCCAGCAGCGGGGGAGGCTACAATGAGCAGTTCTTC. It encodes CASSGGGYNEQFF.

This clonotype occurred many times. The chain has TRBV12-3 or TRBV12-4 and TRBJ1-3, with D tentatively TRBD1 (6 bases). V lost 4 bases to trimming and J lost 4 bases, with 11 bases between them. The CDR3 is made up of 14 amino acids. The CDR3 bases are TGTGCCAGCAGTTCTAGGGGGAGAGGAAACACCATATATTTT. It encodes CASSSRGRGNTIYF.

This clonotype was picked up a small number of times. CDR3 bases: TGTGCCAGCAGCGTAGGACTAGCTTCCTACGAGCAGTACTTC. Residues: CASSVGLASYEQYF. J is TRBJ2-7 and V is TRBV9, with 7 bases fitting TRBD2. CDR1 is SGDLS and CDR2 is YYNGEE in the germline V gene. This CDR3 is built from 14 residues. Trimming took 0 bases from V and 1 from J; bases not matched to a gene: 1.

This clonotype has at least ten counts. The CDR3 loop reads CASSLAGGLTNTGELFF. The CDR3 DNA follows: TGCGCCAGCAGCCTAGCGGGAGGTTTAACGAACACCGGGGAGCTGTTTTTT. J is TRBJ2-2 and V is TRBV5-1; 11 bases are a match to TRBD2. The V and J ends lost 4 bases and 0 bases, in that order; junction bases with no gene match: 5. Germline loops: CDR1 SGHRS, CDR2 YFSETQ. CDR3 length equals 17 residues.

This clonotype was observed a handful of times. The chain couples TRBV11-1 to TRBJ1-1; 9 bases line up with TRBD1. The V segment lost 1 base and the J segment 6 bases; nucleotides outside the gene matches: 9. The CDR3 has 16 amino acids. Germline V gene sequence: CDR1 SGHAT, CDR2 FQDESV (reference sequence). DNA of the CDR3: TGTGCCAGCAGCTTAGGGCAGTGGGGACAGGGCCCTGAAGCTTTCTTT. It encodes CASSLGQWGQGPEAFF.

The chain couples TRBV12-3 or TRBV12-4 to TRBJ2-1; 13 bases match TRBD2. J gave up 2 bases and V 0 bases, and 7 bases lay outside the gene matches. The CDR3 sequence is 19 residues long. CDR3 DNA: TGTGCCAGCAGTTTAGCGCGACTAGCGGGAGGTGTCACCTACAATGAGCAGTTCTTC. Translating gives CASSLARLAGGVTYNEQFF.

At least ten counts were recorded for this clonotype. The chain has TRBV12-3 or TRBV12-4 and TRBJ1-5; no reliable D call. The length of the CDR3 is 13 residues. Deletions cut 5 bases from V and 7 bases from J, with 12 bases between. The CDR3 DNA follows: TGTGCCAGCAGTCAGTCAGGTGGCCAGCCCCAGCATTTT. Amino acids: CASSQSGGQPQHF.

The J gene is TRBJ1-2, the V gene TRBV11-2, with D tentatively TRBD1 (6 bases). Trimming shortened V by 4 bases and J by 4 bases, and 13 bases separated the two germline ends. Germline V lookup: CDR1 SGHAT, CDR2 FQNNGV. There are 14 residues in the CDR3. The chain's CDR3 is CASSSDRNRYGYTF. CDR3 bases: TGTGCCAGCAGCTCCGACAGGAACCGCTATGGCTACACCTTC.